Below are 27 T cell receptor gamma chains sequenced from a single sample in a study of intestinal T cells in coeliac disease. For each case, the template was genomic DNA from ten roughly 4.8-µm formalin-fixed paraffin-embedded scrolls. TRG repertoires were amplified with LymphoTrack primers from approximately 200 ng of biopsy DNA. TCRdb redid the clone calls on the multiplex PCR reads with CATT. The sample holds fewer than 900 gamma-chain clones, 35% to 45% seen once. Source material: a duodenal biopsy. The source of these receptors is a human donor with celiac disease.

The chain couples TRGV10 to TRGJ1 or TRGJ2. TRGV10 falls under the ORF class, with uncertain function. The CDR3 totals 10 residues. After removal of 9 bases from V and 12 bases from J, the junction contained 9 bases not matched to a gene. CDR3 in amino acids: CAACLLGKLF. CDR3 coding DNA: TGTGCTGCGTGTCTACTGGGGAAACTCTTT.

The V call is TRGV5, the J call TRGJ1 or TRGJ2. In germline, CDR1 is VINAFY, CDR2 YDVSNSKD. After removal of 3 bases from V and 5 bases from J, the junction contained 10 bases not matched to a gene. The CDR3 spans 14 residues. CDR3 residues: CATWDPALDYKKLF. CDR3 DNA: TGTGCCACCTGGGACCCCGCTCTAGATTATAAGAAACTCTTT.

J is TRGJ1 or TRGJ2 and V is TRGV4. The CDR3 covers 14 residues. Germline V gene data show CDR1 as EGSTGY and CDR2 as YDSYTSSV. V trimming: 12 bases; J trimming: 3 bases; junction bases outside the gene matches: 17. CDR3 sequence (DNA): TGTGCCGACCTGGGATGGGCAGGTTATTATAAGAAACTCTTT. Translating it yields CADLGWAGYYKKLF.

This chain links TRGV2 with TRGJP2. V shed 5 bases, J shed 3 bases, and the junction held 12 bases outside the gene matches. Per germline, CDR1 EGSNGY and CDR2 YDSYNSKV. This CDR3 contains 16 residues. The CDR3 DNA reads as TGTGCCACCTGGGGACGGGGGGGGGGTAGTGATTGGATCAAGACGTTT. Protein: CATWGRGGGSDWIKTF.

This clone is classed as large. The junction departs from germline at one end; a sequencing error may be responsible. The genes are TRGV2 and TRGJP2. The CDR3 covers 16 residues. Germline CDR1 reads EGSNGY; CDR2 reads YDSYNSKV. DNA for the CDR3: TGTGCTACCTGGGACGGGCCGATCGGTAGTGATTGGATCAAGACGTTT. Amino acid sequence: CATWDGPIGSDWIKTF.

Turning to this clone: A much larger clone differs from this one at a single base, so this may be a read error. J is TRGJP1 and V is TRGV10. TRGV10 is an ORF, with its function uncertain. This CDR3 contains 18 residues. As DNA, the CDR3 is TGTGCTGCGTGGGATTATTCCCCTCACTCCATCACTGGTTGGTCCAAGATATTT. This encodes CAAWDYSPHSITGWSKIF.

The chain links TRGV2 to TRGJ1 or TRGJ2. From germline, CDR1 is EGSNGY and CDR2 YDSYNSKV. This CDR3 region has 14 residues. V lost 6 bases, J lost 3 bases, and 11 bases stayed unmatched. CDR3 nucleotides: TGTGCCACCTGGACGGGCCTTCGTTATTATAAGAAACTCTTT. Protein product: CATWTGLRYYKKLF.

V and J are TRGV10 and TRGJ1 or TRGJ2. TRGV10 is identified as an open reading frame with a role that is uncertain. Trimming removed 8 bases from V and 2 bases from J; junction bases left unmatched: 10. CDR3 length: 14 amino acids. CDR3 region: CAAWGLSDYYKKLF. Here the CDR3 DNA reads TGTGCTGCGTGGGGATTATCGGATTATTATAAGAAACTCTTT.

This chain links TRGV2 with TRGJ1 or TRGJ2. In germline, CDR1 is EGSNGY, CDR2 YDSYNSKV. CDR3 length equals 11 residues. After removal of 6 bases from V and 11 bases from J, the junction contained 10 bases not matched to a gene. CDR3 amino acids: CATWTGREKLF. CDR3 in DNA: TGTGCCACCTGGACGGGCAGGGAGAAACTCTTT.

This chain links TRGV10 with TRGJP1. TRGV10 is an open reading frame, and its role is uncertain. The CDR3 contains 17 residues. Unmatched junction bases numbered 13, after V lost 8 bases and J lost 0 bases. The chain's CDR3 is CAAWDSCPDTTGWFKIF. CDR3 bases: TGTGCTGCGTGGGATTCATGCCCCGATACCACTGGTTGGTTCAAGATATTT.

Within the sample, this clone is large (0.1 to 1%). A much larger clonotype is one base distant, so this may be a read error. This sequence joins TRGV9 and TRGJ1 or TRGJ2. After removal of 11 bases from V and 4 bases from J, the junction contained 5 bases not matched to a gene. This CDR3 spans 10 amino acids. CDR1 and CDR2 (germline): GITISATS, ISYDGTV (reference sequence). CDR3 residues: CAYGYYKKLF. In DNA, the CDR3 is TGTGCCTATGGGTATTATAAGAAACTCTTT.

The CDR3 is CAAWAFKKLF. The CDR3 bases are TGTGCTGCGTGGGCTTTCAAGAAACTCTTT. The chain combines TRGV10 with TRGJ1 or TRGJ2. TRGV10 is labeled an ORF, and its function is uncertain. Trimming removed 8 bases from V and 10 bases from J; junction bases left unmatched: 6. The CDR3 sequence is 10 residues long.

A remark on this clone: A clone one base away is much larger, so this may be a read error. V gene TRGV5 combines with J gene TRGJP2. The CDR3 sequence is 17 residues long. Looked up from germline, CDR1 is VINAFY and CDR2 is YDVSNSKD. V was clipped by 2 bases and J by 1 base; unmatched bases: 10. CDR3 region: CATWDTERPSSDWIKTF. The DNA for the CDR3 is TGTGCCACCTGGGACACCGAGAGGCCTAGTAGTGATTGGATCAAGACGTTT.

The rearrangement uses TRGV2 and TRGJP1. CDR1 is EGSNGY, CDR2 YDSYNSKV, per germline. The CDR3 loop spans 13 amino acids. Trimming at V came to 0 bases and at J to 9 bases, leaving 4 bases not matched to a gene. The CDR3 bases are TGTGCCACCTGGGACGGGCGTTGTTGGTTCAAGATATTT. It specifies CATWDGRCWFKIF.

This clone is large (0.1 to 1%) within its sample. This chain connects TRGV10 to TRGJ1 or TRGJ2. TRGV10 is an open reading frame whose function is uncertain. This CDR3 has 15 amino acids. Trimming took 8 bases from V and 1 from J; bases not matched to a gene: 12. CDR3 in amino acids: CAAWALASNYYKKLF. The DNA of the CDR3 is TGTGCTGCGTGGGCCCTAGCTTCAAATTATTATAAGAAACTCTTT.

This sequence joins TRGV10 and TRGJP1. TRGV10 is known as an ORF, though its function is uncertain. This CDR3 contains 21 residues. V gave up 8 bases and J gave up 3 bases; unmatched junction bases: 28. CDR3 in amino acids: CAAWDRTRPTGRGATGWFKIF. CDR3 DNA: TGTGCTGCGTGGGATCGAACGCGCCCAACAGGGAGGGGTGCCACTGGTTGGTTCAAGATATTT.

The sample holds one count of this clone. Its ends do not fully match the called genes, so a read error is possible. The V and J genes are TRGV2 and TRGJ1 or TRGJ2. This CDR3 comprises 9 residues. Looked up from germline, CDR1 is EGSNGY and CDR2 is YDSYNSKV. CDR3 nucleotide sequence: TGTGCCACCTGGGACGAAAAATTATTT. Translated, it gives CATWDEKLF.

Only one count was recorded for this clone. J is TRGJ1 or TRGJ2 and V is TRGV2. Germline V CDR1 and CDR2: EGSNGY, YDSYNSKV. Trimming at V came to 5 bases and at J to 7 bases, leaving 14 bases not matched to a gene. This CDR3 is built from 14 residues. The CDR3 region is CATWGRVLGYKKLF. CDR3 DNA sequence: TGTGCCACCTGGGGACGGGTACTGGGGTATAAGAAACTCTTT.

The CDR3 loop is CAPRDRPEKLF. CDR3 in DNA: TGTGCACCTCGGGACAGGCCTGAGAAACTCTTT. The chain links TRGV3 to TRGJ1 or TRGJ2. CDR3 length: 11 amino acids. The germline V gene has CDR1 VTNTFY and CDR2 YDVSTARD (reference sequence).

The chain combines TRGV8 with TRGJ1 or TRGJ2. The CDR3 extends over 15 amino acids. Germline CDR1 VENAVY, CDR2 YDSYNSRV. The V gene end was trimmed by 3 bases and the J gene end by 1 base; junction bases not matched to a gene: 9. The CDR3 DNA reads as TGTGCCACCTGGGATCCCGATCCAAATTATTATAAGAAACTCTTT. Translation gives CATWDPDPNYYKKLF.

This clone showed up just a few times. The gene calls are TRGV3 and TRGJ1 or TRGJ2. Germline-derived CDR1 and CDR2 are VTNTFY and YDVSTARD (reference sequence). The junction had 4 bases not matched to a gene; V was cut back by 3 bases and J by 2 bases. This CDR3 region has 13 residues. As DNA, the CDR3 is TGTGCCACCTGGGACGGATATTATTATAAGAAACTCTTT. It yields the protein CATWDGYYYKKLF.

By frequency in the sample, this clone is large. The genes are TRGV9 and TRGJ1 or TRGJ2. V was clipped by 8 bases and J by 3 bases; unmatched bases: 7. Looked up from germline, CDR1 is GITISATS and CDR2 is ISYDGTV (reference sequence). This CDR3 contains 12 residues. CDR3 sequence: CALYQGYYKKLF. The CDR3 region has the DNA TGTGCCTTGTATCAAGGTTATTATAAGAAACTCTTT.

In its sample, this clone ranks as large. V is TRGV10 and J is TRGJ1 or TRGJ2. TRGV10 is assigned to the ORF class and has an uncertain function. Trimming cost V 8 bases and J 8 bases; bases outside gene matches: 10. The CDR3 has 12 residues. Here the CDR3 reads CAAWDKSHKKLF. In DNA, the CDR3 is TGTGCTGCGTGGGATAAAAGCCATAAGAAACTCTTT.

This clone was seen more than once but under ten times. The chain employs TRGV4 and TRGJ1 or TRGJ2. Germline V gene data show CDR1 as EGSTGY and CDR2 as YDSYTSSV. The CDR3 has 11 amino acids. The junction had 9 bases not matched to a gene; V was cut back by 6 bases and J by 10 bases. CDR3 in DNA: TGTGCCACCTGGTCCCCCGTCAAGAAACTCTTT. Amino acid sequence: CATWSPVKKLF.

This clone counts as large. The rearrangement uses TRGV3 and TRGJ1 or TRGJ2. CDR1 VTNTFY and CDR2 YDVSTARD come from the germline V gene (reference sequence). There are 13 residues in the CDR3. V dropped 0 bases and J dropped 5; count of bases not matched to a gene: 4. The CDR3 is CATWDRHDYKKLF. In DNA, the CDR3 is TGTGCCACCTGGGACAGGCATGATTATAAGAAACTCTTT.

The chain couples TRGV2 to TRGJP2. The CDR3 totals 15 residues. V trimming: 0 bases; J trimming: 9 bases; junction bases outside the gene matches: 10. Germline-derived CDR1 and CDR2 are EGSNGY and YDSYNSKV. The CDR3 sequence is CATWDGRRVNWIKTF. The CDR3 bases are TGTGCCACCTGGGACGGGCGAAGAGTGAATTGGATCAAGACGTTT.

The chain has TRGV8 and TRGJ1 or TRGJ2. The CDR3 extends over 10 amino acids. Germline V gene data show CDR1 as VENAVY and CDR2 as YDSYNSRV. V trimming: 9 bases; J trimming: 11 bases; junction bases outside the gene matches: 10. The CDR3 DNA reads TGTGCCACCGGTCCCAGGGAGAAACTCTTT. Translated, it gives CATGPREKLF.